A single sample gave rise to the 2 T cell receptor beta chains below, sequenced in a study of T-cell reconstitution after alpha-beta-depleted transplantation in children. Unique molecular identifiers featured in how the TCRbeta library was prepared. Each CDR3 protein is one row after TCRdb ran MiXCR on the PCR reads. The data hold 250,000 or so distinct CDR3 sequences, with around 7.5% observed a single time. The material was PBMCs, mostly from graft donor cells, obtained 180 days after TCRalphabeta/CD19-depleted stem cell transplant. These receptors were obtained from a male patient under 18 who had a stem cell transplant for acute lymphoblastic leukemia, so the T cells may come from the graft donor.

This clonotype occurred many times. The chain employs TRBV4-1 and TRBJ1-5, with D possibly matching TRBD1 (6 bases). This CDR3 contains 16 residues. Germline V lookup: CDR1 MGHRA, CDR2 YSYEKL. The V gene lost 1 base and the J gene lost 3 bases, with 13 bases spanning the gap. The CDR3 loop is CASSQVTGRINQPQHF. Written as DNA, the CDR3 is TGCGCCAGCAGCCAAGTAACAGGGCGGATCAATCAGCCCCAGCATTTT.

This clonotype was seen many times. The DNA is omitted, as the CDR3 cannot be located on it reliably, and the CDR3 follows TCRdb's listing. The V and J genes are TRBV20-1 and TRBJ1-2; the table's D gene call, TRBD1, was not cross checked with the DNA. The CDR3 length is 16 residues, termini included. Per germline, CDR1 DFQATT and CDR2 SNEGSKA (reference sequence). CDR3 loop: CSASPWGTGTLFLRAF.